The rows below give T cell receptor beta chains drawn from one sample of a study of blood T cell repertoires in COVID-19. The assay was immunoSEQ multiplex PCR, and TCRdb's table has in-frame clones only and misses some. The data show fewer than 300,000 clones, around 82% seen once. Sequenced input: peripheral blood. These receptors were obtained from a woman aged 45-65 years who had recovered from COVID-19. CDR3s include the opening cysteine and the closing phenylalanine or tryptophan.

CASSLVVGAGTDTQYF 16 TRBJ2-3 TRBV7-2
CASSLVVSGGTDTQYF 16 TRBJ2-3 TRBV7-2
CASSVERGEQFF 12 TRBJ2-1 TRBV9
CASSTGTGGEQYF 13 TRBJ2-7 TRBV9
CASSILSDIQNTEAFF 16 TRBJ1-1 TRBV19
CASQAQVSSTDTQYF 15 TRBJ2-3 TRBV6-4
CASSSSGGETQYF 13 TRBJ2-5 TRBV19
CASRGTGRSYEQYF 14 TRBJ2-7 TRBV6-5
CASSLAGTGGNTEAFF 16 TRBJ1-1 TRBV5-1
CASSGPSGNEQYF 13 TRBJ2-7 TRBV25-1
CAIRQGSSYNEQFF 14 TRBJ2-1 TRBV10-1
CASSYLTGPLQGALELFF 18 TRBJ2-2 TRBV5-4
CTSSQGSRGAYNEQFF 16 TRBJ2-1 TRBV1
CASSQVDKYTEAFF 14 TRBJ1-1 TRBV4-3
CASSPNYVEAFF 12 TRBJ1-1 TRBV27
CASSPPGTGYSGANVLTF 18 TRBJ2-6 TRBV18
CSASLAGKETQYF 13 TRBJ2-5 TRBV20-1
CASSPNLVAGEAFF 14 TRBJ1-1 TRBV18
CASSPDRYEQYF 12 TRBJ2-7 TRBV6-2/TRBV6-3
CASSSGVLSSYGQYF 15 TRBJ2-7 TRBV7-2
CASSSLTSGGQGLSVEQYF 19 TRBJ2-7 TRBV27
CASSRSRVNTEAFF 14 TRBJ1-1 TRBV14